This TCR beta chain was sequenced for a study of blood T cell repertoires in COVID-19. Study-level background: Both acute and convalescent COVID-19 samples were obtained from the United States, Italy and Spain. PBMCs, B-cell-depleted T cells, or T cells provided the cDNA or gDNA that made up the material.

This CDR3 has 15 amino acids. V shed 7 bases and J 6 bases; nucleotides not matched to a gene: 10. Germline V gene sequence: CDR1 SQVTM, CDR2 ANQGSEA. Here immunoSEQ multiplex PCR was the method, and the copy in TCRdb shows in-frame clones only, minus some. The sample records 30,000 to 45,000 clones, roughly 90% being singletons. The J gene is TRBJ2-2, the V gene TRBV29-1, with TRBD1 identical over 11 bases. Sequencing was carried out using peripheral blood. This sequence was found in a human donor in a cohort sampled during active COVID-19. The CDR3 DNA follows: TGCAGCGCCGCTGGGACAGGGGGGCGGGCCGGGGAGCTGTTTTTT. Encoded protein: CSAAGTGGRAGELFF.